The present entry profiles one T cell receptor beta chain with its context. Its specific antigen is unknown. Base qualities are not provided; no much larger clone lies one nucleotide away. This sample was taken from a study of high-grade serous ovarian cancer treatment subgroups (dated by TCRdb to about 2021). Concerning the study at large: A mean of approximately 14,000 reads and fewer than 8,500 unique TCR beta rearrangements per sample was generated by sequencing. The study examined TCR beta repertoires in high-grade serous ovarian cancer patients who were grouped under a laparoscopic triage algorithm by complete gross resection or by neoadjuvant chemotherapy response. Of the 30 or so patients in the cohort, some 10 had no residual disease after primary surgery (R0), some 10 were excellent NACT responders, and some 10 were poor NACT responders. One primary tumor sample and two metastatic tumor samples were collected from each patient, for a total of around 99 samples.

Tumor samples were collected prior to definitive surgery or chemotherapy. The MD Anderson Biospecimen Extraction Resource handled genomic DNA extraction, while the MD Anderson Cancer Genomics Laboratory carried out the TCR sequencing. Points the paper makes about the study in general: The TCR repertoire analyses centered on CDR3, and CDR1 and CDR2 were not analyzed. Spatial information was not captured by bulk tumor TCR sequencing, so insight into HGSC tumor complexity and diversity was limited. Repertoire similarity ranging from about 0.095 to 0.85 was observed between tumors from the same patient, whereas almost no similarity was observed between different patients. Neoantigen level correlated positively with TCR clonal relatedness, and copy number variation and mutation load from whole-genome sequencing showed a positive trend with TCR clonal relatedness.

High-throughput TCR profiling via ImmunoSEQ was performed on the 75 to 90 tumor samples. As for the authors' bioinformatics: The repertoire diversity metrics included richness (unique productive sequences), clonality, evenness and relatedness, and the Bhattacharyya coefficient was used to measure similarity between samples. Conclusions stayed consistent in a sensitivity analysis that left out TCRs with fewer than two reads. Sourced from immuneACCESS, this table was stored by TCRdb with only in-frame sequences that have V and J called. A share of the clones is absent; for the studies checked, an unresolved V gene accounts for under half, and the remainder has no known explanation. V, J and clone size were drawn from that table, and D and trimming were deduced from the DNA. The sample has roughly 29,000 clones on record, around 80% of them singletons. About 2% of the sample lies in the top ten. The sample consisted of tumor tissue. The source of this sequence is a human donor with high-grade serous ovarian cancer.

CDR3 region: CASRSGTLATNEKLFF. The bases are TGCGCCAGTAGGAGTGGCACCTTAGCAACTAATGAAAAACTGTTTTTT. The chain employs TRBV5-1 and TRBJ1-4; too little of a D gene remains to name it. Looking up the germline V gene yields CDR1 SGHRS and CDR2 YFSETQ. Taken from cysteine to phenylalanine, the CDR3 has 16 residues. Here the CDR3 DNA is all that survives: 48 bases in frame from base 1. The junction shows trimming of 8 bases on V and 0 bases on J, plus 17 bases between the germline ends.